This T cell receptor (beta chain) comes out of a study of blood T cell repertoires in COVID-19. Study as a whole: Some COVID-19 samples were acute and others convalescent; all came from the United States, Italy and Spain.

Per the germline V gene, CDR1 is MGHDK and CDR2 is SYGVNS. There are 14 residues in the CDR3. V lost 3 bases and J 8 bases, leaving 14 bases between the germline ends. Authors' data handling: Researchers report that nucleated cell counts were estimated from reference gene primer amplification. TCRdb's table, derived via immunoSEQ multiplex PCR, lists solely in-frame clones and lacks some. Clone size and V and J calls were adopted from that table, with D and trimming inferred from the DNA. The sample has roughly 220,000 clones, approximately 90% seen once; the top ten hold around 3.2%. The gene calls are TRBV25-1 and TRBJ2-1; TRBD1 is a possible D gene (8 bases). This clonotype was sampled from a woman aged 18 to 35 in a cohort exposed to, infected with or recovered from COVID-19 (not recorded which). Material: PBMCs or T cells enriched from blood (not recorded which). CDR3 bases: TGTGCCAGCAGTGATGACAGGGGAGGGGATGAGCAGTTCTTC. It codes for CASSDDRGGDEQFF. Supplemented by reference TRBV25-1 and TRBJ2-1, the full variable domain reads EADIYQTPRYLVIGTGKKITLECSQTMGHDKMYWYQQDPGMELHLIHYSYGVNSTEKGDLSSESTVSRIRTEHFPLTLESARPSHTSQYLCASSDDRGGDEQFFGPGTRLTVL.